This is a list of T cell receptor beta chains from one sample in a study of PD-L1 blockade in urothelial cancer. Using immunoSEQ multiplex PCR, the repertoire was profiled, and TCRdb retains in-frame clones only, with some absent. The table records 35,000 to 40,000 clones, approximately 85% of them present only once. The sample here was PBMCs, taken around atezolizumab (anti-PD-L1) treatment. The receptors come from a man aged 60 to 69 with urothelial cancer. Each CDR3 is given with its conserved first and last residue. A D gene is named only where the DNA matches it firmly. The size field is filled for only some rows; it gives once, few, many or a size class.

J	size	V	D	DNA	CDR3
TRBJ2-7	.	TRBV27	TRBD1	TGTGCCAGCAGTCCGACAGGGGAACCCTACGAGCAGTACTTC	CASSPTGEPYEQYF
TRBJ2-1	once	TRBV7-2	.	TGTGCCAGCAGCTTAGTCCGACAGTCCAATGAGCAGTTCTTC	CASSLVRQSNEQFF
TRBJ2-5	.	TRBV28	.	TGTGCCAGCAGCCCCCAGGGTGGCAGGGCTGGAACCCAGTACTTC	CASSPQGGRAGTQYF
TRBJ1-6	few	TRBV7-2	.	TGTGCCAGCAGCTCCAGGGACACCTATAATTCACCCCTCCACTTT	CASSSRDTYNSPLHF
TRBJ2-7	.	TRBV6-5	TRBD2	TGTGCCAGCAGTTACTCTCCAGCGGGGGGCCGGGGCGAGCAGTACTTC	CASSYSPAGGRGEQYF
TRBJ1-5	once	TRBV18	.	TGTGCCAGCTCACCACCGGCGGGGGCGGGAAATCAGCCCCAGCATTTT	CASSPPAGAGNQPQHF
TRBJ2-6	.	TRBV29-1	TRBD1	TGCAGCGTTATACCAGGACAGGGATCCGGGGCCAACGTCCTGACTTTC	CSVIPGQGSGANVLTF
TRBJ1-3	.	TRBV18	.	TGTGCCAGCTCACCCGACAGATCCTCTGGAAACACCATATATTTT	CASSPDRSSGNTIYF
TRBJ2-7	.	TRBV21-1	.	TGTGCCAGCAGCAAAGCGCTTTGCGGAGGGGAGCAGTACTTC	CASSKALCGGEQYF
TRBJ1-2	.	TRBV19	.	TGTGCCAGTAGTATAGGGCAGGGAAGCGGCTACACCTTC	CASSIGQGSGYTF
TRBJ1-1	medium-sized	TRBV15	TRBD1	TGTGCCACCAGCAGAGATCAGGGGGCGGGGGCTTTCTTT	CATSRDQGAGAFF
TRBJ1-1	.	TRBV6-1	.	TGTGCCAGCAGCCTGACAGGCCTTGGGAACACTGAAGCTTTCTTT	CASSLTGLGNTEAFF
TRBJ2-5	.	TRBV7-8	TRBD2	TGTGCCAGCCGTGGGAGGGGACGGGAGACCCAGTACTTC	CASRGRGRETQYF
TRBJ2-5	.	TRBV28	.	TGTGCCAGCAGCCGAACTAGGGCCCAAGAGACCCAGTACTTC	CASSRTRAQETQYF
TRBJ2-6	.	TRBV7-9	TRBD1	TGTGCCAGCAGGTACGAAACGGGACAGTCCTCTGGGGCCAACGTCCTGACTTTC	CASRYETGQSSGANVLTF
TRBJ1-1	.	TRBV27	.	TGTGCCAGCAGTTTATCGAGGAACACTGAAGCTTTCTTT	CASSLSRNTEAFF
TRBJ1-2	.	TRBV13	.	TGTGCCAGCAGCTCCCCCGGGGGCTACACCTTC	CASSSPGGYTF
TRBJ1-1	once	TRBV7-8	.	TGTGCCAGCAGCAAATCCAGGGGAACTGAAGCTTTCTTT	CASSKSRGTEAFF
TRBJ2-7	.	TRBV2	TRBD2	TGTGCCAGCAGTGAGGGACTAGCGACCTACGAGCAGTACTTC	CASSEGLATYEQYF
TRBJ1-3	.	TRBV2	.	TGTGCCAGCAGGTGGGAGCGTACTGGAAACACCATATATTTT	CASRWERTGNTIYF
TRBJ2-1	.	TRBV5-1	TRBD2	TGCGCCAGCAGCTGGGAAGCGGGGGGGCTGGATAATGAGCAGTTCTTC	CASSWEAGGLDNEQFF
TRBJ1-4	.	TRBV19	TRBD1	TGTGCCAGTAAGGCGACAGGGCTTGGGGTGGATAATGAAAAACTGTTTTTT	CASKATGLGVDNEKLFF
TRBJ2-1	.	TRBV6-6	.	TGTGCCAGCAGCTCGACCCGGAGTGATGAGCAGTTCTTC	CASSSTRSDEQFF
TRBJ1-2	.	TRBV20-1	.	TGCCTATACGGGGGAAACTATGGCTACACCTTC	CLYGGNYGYTF
TRBJ1-1	.	TRBV5-8	.	TGTGCCAGCAGCCCCTGGAGGGCGGGCACTGAAGCTTTCTTT	CASSPWRAGTEAFF
TRBJ2-1	.	TRBV28	TRBD1	TGTGCCAGCAAACTCGGGACAGGGCCTAATGAGCAGTTCTTC	CASKLGTGPNEQFF
TRBJ1-1	once	TRBV10-3	TRBD1	TGTGCCATCAGCGGCTTTGCGGGACAGGCGAACACTGAAGCTTTCTTT	CAISGFAGQANTEAFF
TRBJ2-7	.	TRBV28	.	TGTGCCAGCAGTCCGTACTACGAGCAGTACTTC	CASSPYYEQYF
TRBJ2-6	.	TRBV7-9	.	TGTGCCAGCAGCTTCCAACAGGGTGCGGGGGCCAACGTCCTGACTTTC	CASSFQQGAGANVLTF
TRBJ2-4	.	TRBV11-2	TRBD1	TGTGCCAGCAGCCAATCTGGGACAGGGATGAACATTCAGTACTTC	CASSQSGTGMNIQYF
TRBJ1-4	.	TRBV27	.	TGTGCCAGCAGTTCGAACAGCGCCGGGGGTGAAAAACTGTTTTTT	CASSSNSAGGEKLFF
TRBJ2-2	.	TRBV18	TRBD1	TGTGCCAGCTCACCCTCTTCCAGGGGGCTCGGAACCGGGGAGCTGTTTTTT	CASSPSSRGLGTGELFF
TRBJ2-2	.	TRBV5-4	TRBD1	TGTGCCAGCAGCAGCCGGGACAGGGCGCTCACCGGGGAGCTGTTTTTT	CASSSRDRALTGELFF
TRBJ2-1	.	TRBV7-3	TRBD1	TGTGCCAGCAGCTTGGGACAGGGGGAGGGTGGGCAGTTCTTC	CASSLGQGEGGQFF
TRBJ2-1	.	TRBV2	TRBD2	TGTGCCAGCAGTGATGTGCGGGGGGTATCGGATGAGCAGTTCTTC	CASSDVRGVSDEQFF
TRBJ2-1	.	TRBV7-9	TRBD1	TGTGCCAGCAGCTTAACAGGGGCTGAGCAGTTCTTC	CASSLTGAEQFF
TRBJ1-4	.	TRBV10-3	.	TGTGCCACCAAGAGGGAGGCAACTAATGAAAAACTGTTTTTT	CATKREATNEKLFF
TRBJ2-3	.	TRBV11-3	.	TGTGCCAGCAGCCTACAGGGTATCCGCACAGATACGCAGTATTTT	CASSLQGIRTDTQYF
TRBJ1-3	.	TRBV6-1	.	TGTGCCAGCAGTGAGGTCCACAGGTCCTCTGGAAACACCATATATTTT	CASSEVHRSSGNTIYF
TRBJ1-6	.	TRBV5-8	TRBD1	TGTGCCAGCAGCGGCACCCCGGGACAGGGGGCGTCTGGCGATCATTCACCCCTCCACTTT	CASSGTPGQGASGDHSPLHF
TRBJ2-1	.	TRBV2	TRBD2	TGTGCCAGCAGTGAATGGCAATTACTAGCGGGCAATGAGCAGTTCTTC	CASSEWQLLAGNEQFF
TRBJ1-4	.	TRBV27	TRBD1	TGTGCCAGCAGTTTTATCAGGGCAGGGGGCGGTGAAAAACTGTTTTTT	CASSFIRAGGGEKLFF
TRBJ1-6	few	TRBV5-6	TRBD1	TGTGCCAGCAGTTTCCGGGACAGGGGTAATTCACCCCTCCACTTT	CASSFRDRGNSPLHF
TRBJ2-7	.	TRBV4-1	.	TGCGCCAGCAGCCATACACAGGGTAACTACGAGCAGTACTTC	CASSHTQGNYEQYF
TRBJ2-2	.	TRBV12-5	TRBD1	TGTGCTAGTGGTTTTTATACAGGGGGCGTTTACACCGGGGAGCTGTTTTTT	CASGFYTGGVYTGELFF
TRBJ2-7	once	TRBV5-1	.	TGCGCCAGCAGCTTGGCGCCAGGGGCGGAATACGAGCAGTACTTC	CASSLAPGAEYEQYF
TRBJ1-5	.	TRBV18	.	TGTGCCAGCTCACCCTCAGGGGACAATCAGCCCCAGCATTTT	CASSPSGDNQPQHF
TRBJ1-1	.	TRBV27	.	TGTGCCAGCAGTTCCTCAAGCAGGGGGAACACTGAAGCTTTCTTT	CASSSSSRGNTEAFF
TRBJ1-1	.	TRBV10-1	.	TGCGCCAGCGGCCGTTCAGGCGACACTGAAGCTTTCTTT	CASGRSGDTEAFF
TRBJ1-4	few	TRBV15	.	TGTGCCACCAGCAGAGTCCAAGCCGGGAATGAAAAACTGTTTTTT	CATSRVQAGNEKLFF
TRBJ2-2	.	TRBV7-9	TRBD1	TGTGCCAGCAGCTCGCCGACAGGGTTGTCGGACACCGGGGAGCTGTTTTTT	CASSSPTGLSDTGELFF
TRBJ2-2	.	TRBV5-1	TRBD1	TGCGCCAGCAGCTTTTCCGACAGGGGGGGAACCGGGGAGCTGTTTTTT	CASSFSDRGGTGELFF
TRBJ1-4	.	TRBV2	.	TGTGCCAGCAGTGAAGGGACTTCCCTTAATGAAAAACTGTTTTTT	CASSEGTSLNEKLFF
TRBJ2-3	once	TRBV4-2	TRBD1	TGTGCCAGCAGCCAAGTGGGGAACAGGGGGCTCGCAGATACGCAGTATTTT	CASSQVGNRGLADTQYF
TRBJ1-5	.	TRBV30	.	TGTGCCTGGAGTCATGACAGGCCTTCGGAGCCCCAGCATTTT	CAWSHDRPSEPQHF
TRBJ2-5	.	TRBV5-1	.	TGCGCCAGCAGCTCCCTTGCCCAGTGGACAGACCAAGAGACCCAGTACTTC	CASSSLAQWTDQETQYF
TRBJ1-5	few	TRBV18	.	TGTGCCAGCTCACCCCTGGGGGGGAATCAGCCCCAGCATTTT	CASSPLGGNQPQHF
TRBJ2-3	.	TRBV6-5	TRBD2	TGTGCCAGCAGTTACCAGACTAGCGGGGGGACAGATACGCAGTATTTT	CASSYQTSGGTDTQYF
TRBJ1-1	.	TRBV7-6	.	TGTGCCAGCAGCGCTGACTTGAACACTGAAGCTTTCTTT	CASSADLNTEAFF